Included here is one T cell receptor (beta chain) sequence, with context. Its specificity is not known. Profiled with immunoSEQ multiplex PCR; TCRdb holds only in-frame clones, not every one. This table holds under 20,000 clones, 80% to 90% found once. The data originate from a study of Tregs in tolerant kidney transplant recipients. Notes on the study in general: Biological reproducibility was not directly addressed in this study. Validation in larger populations is needed because few patients were studied. Tregs expanded with activated donor B cells seemed most donor-specific.

Unstimulated Tregs (CD4+CD25+CD127-) and CD4+CD25- non-Tregs were sorted from PBMCs. Sequenced input: Tregs from blood. The receptor was isolated from a human donor in good health.

CDR3 residues: CASSKRGAVSNEKLFF. CDR3 DNA sequence: TGTGCCAGTAGTAAGCGGGGGGCGGTGTCTAATGAAAAACTGTTTTTT. This chain links TRBV19 with TRBJ1-4; D perhaps matches TRBD1 (6 bases). Germline CDR1 LNHDA, CDR2 SQIVND (reference sequence). This CDR3 comprises 16 residues. Trimming took 4 bases from V and 3 from J, leaving 15 bases between them.